Each of the 30 T cell receptor beta chains below was sequenced from the same sample in a study of type 1 regulatory T cells. No antigen has been assigned to these receptors. TCRdb reprocessed the reads with MiXCR, giving one entry per CDR3 protein. The table has tens of thousands of distinct CDR3 sequences, roughly an eighth seen once. The material sequenced was cultured non-Tr1 T cells, either the whole culture or a sorted T cell fraction (not recorded which). These receptors all stem from a human donor in good health.

The rearrangement uses TRBV30 and TRBJ1-4, with 8 positions matching TRBD1. The germline V gene has CDR1 GTSNPN and CDR2 SVGIG (reference sequence). The trim removed 3 bases at V and 2 bases at J, leaving 2 bases unmatched. The CDR3 is 14 amino acids. The CDR3 DNA reads as TGTGCCTGGAGCCCAGGGGGCACTAATGAAAAACTGTTTTTT. This sequence encodes CAWSPGGTNEKLFF.

This clonotype was found many times. The genes are TRBV3-1 and TRBJ2-7; no reliable D call. The CDR3 totals 12 residues. Germline-derived CDR1 and CDR2 are LGHDT and YNNKEL (reference sequence). V dropped 2 bases and J dropped 0 bases, with 2 bases sitting between them. CDR3 DNA: TGTGCCAGCAGCCAAATCTCCTACGAGCAGTACTTC. Translation gives CASSQISYEQYF.

This clonotype was detected ten times or more. V gene TRBV18 combines with J gene TRBJ2-7, with no clear D. The CDR3 consists of 13 residues. Trimming left V 5 bases short and J 7 bases short, with 15 bases between. CDR1 and CDR2 (germline): KGHSH, LQKENI. DNA for the CDR3: TGTGCCAGCTCAATCCAGGCTCTAGGGGAGCAGTACTTC. This translates into CASSIQALGEQYF.

This clonotype came up a few times. J is TRBJ2-3 and V is TRBV20-1; the D is unclear. The CDR3 spans 13 residues. Germline V CDR1 and CDR2: DFQATT, SNEGSKA (reference sequence). V lost 1 base and J lost 2, with 7 bases in between. The CDR3 loop is CSARVLNTDTQYF. The CDR3 DNA sequence: TGCAGTGCTAGAGTGCTGAACACAGATACGCAGTATTTT.

Many counts were recorded for this clonotype. The gene calls are TRBV20-1 and TRBJ2-5; 14 positions match TRBD2. This CDR3 is 17 amino acids long. Germline values: CDR1 DFQATT, CDR2 SNEGSKA (reference sequence). J was trimmed by 5 bases and V by 0 bases; bases with no gene match: 8. The CDR3 coding sequence is TGCAGTGCTAGAGATCTGACTAGCGGGAGGGCCGGGGAGACCCAGTACTTC. Translated, it gives CSARDLTSGRAGETQYF.

This clonotype was counted ten times or more. V gene TRBV20-1 combines with J gene TRBJ2-7, with TRBD2 identical over 11 bases. CDR3 length: 13 amino acids. From germline, CDR1 is DFQATT and CDR2 SNEGSKA (reference sequence). J gave up 3 bases and V 5 bases, and 3 bases lay outside the gene matches. The CDR3 loop reads CSARTSGYYEQYF. Here the CDR3 DNA reads TGCAGTGCTCGGACTAGCGGGTACTACGAGCAGTACTTC.

This clonotype was seen many times. This chain links TRBV20-1 with TRBJ1-2; no definite D call. With 4 bases removed from V and 6 bases from J, the gap between germline ends came to 12 bases. CDR3 length: 12 amino acids. CDR1 and CDR2 (germline): DFQATT, SNEGSKA (reference sequence). The chain's CDR3 is CSAMTSGHGYTF. In DNA, the CDR3 is TGCAGTGCTATGACATCCGGCCATGGCTACACCTTC.

The CDR3 loop is CASRRTGVDYGYTF. Here the CDR3 DNA reads TGTGCCAGCAGACGGACAGGGGTCGACTATGGCTACACCTTC. The chain couples TRBV5-4 to TRBJ1-2; 9 nucleotides agree with TRBD1. The J segment lost 3 bases and the V segment lost 5 bases, leaving 5 bases of the junction unmatched. This CDR3 comprises 14 residues. Germline CDR1 reads SGHNT; CDR2 reads YYREEE (reference sequence).

To note about this clonotype: Mismatch with germline at one junction end may stem from a read error. This sequence joins TRBV5-1 and TRBJ1-1; D is uncertain. Per the germline V gene, CDR1 is SGHRS and CDR2 is YFSETQ. This CDR3 contains 13 residues. CDR3 in DNA: TGCGCCAGCAGCCTGGACGGGAACACTGAAACTTTCTTT. This translates into CASSLDGNTETFF.

Many counts were recorded for this clonotype. V is TRBV29-1 and J is TRBJ1-5; 11 bases line up with TRBD1. This CDR3 region has 13 residues. Germline V CDR1 and CDR2: SQVTM, ANQGSEA. J gave up 6 bases and V 8 bases, and 6 bases lay outside the gene matches. As DNA, the CDR3 is TGCAGCATCGGACAGGGGGCTGGTCAGCCCCAGCATTTT. Its translation: CSIGQGAGQPQHF.

This clonotype has at least ten counts. The genes are TRBV6-5 and TRBJ2-3; 9 bases match TRBD2. CDR3 size: 16 residues. V gave up 4 bases and J gave up 2 bases; unmatched junction bases: 7. Germline V gene data show CDR1 as MNHEY and CDR2 as SVGAGI. The CDR3 region is CASSSSLAGHTDTQYF. DNA of the CDR3: TGTGCCAGCAGTTCCTCCCTAGCGGGGCACACAGATACGCAGTATTTT.

In this sample, this clonotype turned up many times. The gene calls are TRBV6-4 and TRBJ2-7, with no clear D. Germline V gene data show CDR1 as MRHNA and CDR2 as SNTAGT. Trimming stripped 3 bases from V and 0 bases from J, with 3 bases between. The length of the CDR3 is 12 residues. The CDR3 here is CASSEGSYEQYF. The DNA of the CDR3 is TGTGCCAGCAGTGAGGGCTCCTACGAGCAGTACTTC.

The rearrangement uses TRBV3-1 and TRBJ2-2, with D possibly TRBD2 on 7 matching bases. V lost 2 bases and J 13 bases, leaving 20 bases between the germline ends. The CDR3 length is 15 residues. Germline V gene sequence: CDR1 LGHDT, CDR2 YNNKEL (reference sequence). As DNA, the CDR3 is TGTGCCAGCAGCCAACCAGGGGCGGGGGCAGGTCGGCTGTTTTTT. Protein sequence: CASSQPGAGAGRLFF.

Comments on this clonotype: This clone may be a read error of a much larger clone one base away. The V gene is TRBV5-1, the J gene TRBJ1-6, with 7 bases matching TRBD1. CDR3 size: 13 residues. V was pared by 7 bases and J by 11 bases, with 9 bases of the junction left unmatched. CDR1 is SGHRS and CDR2 is YFSETQ in the germline V gene. The CDR3 DNA is TGCGCCAGCGGTCAGGGGGTAGAGCCACCCCTCCACTTT. Translating gives CASGQGVEPPLHF.

In its sample, this clonotype was seen many times. The chain carries TRBV24-1 and TRBJ2-2; D gene uncertain. The CDR3 is 14 amino acids. Trimming cost V 3 bases and J 1 base, with 5 bases left between them. The V gene's germline CDR1 is KGHDR and CDR2 SFDVKD. The CDR3: CATSDPWNTGELFF. The CDR3 DNA is TGTGCCACCAGTGATCCCTGGAACACCGGGGAGCTGTTTTTT.

This clonotype was observed a few times. The CDR3 protein is CASSAVVRTDTQYF. Here the CDR3 DNA reads TGTGCCAGCAGTGCGGTAGTTAGAACAGATACGCAGTATTTT. This chain links TRBV2 with TRBJ2-3; no clear D gene. The CDR3 runs 14 residues. Trimming pared 4 bases from V and 3 bases from J, leaving 11 bases between. Germline CDR1 SNHLY, CDR2 FYNNEI.

This clonotype showed up many times. The chain employs TRBV10-3 and TRBJ2-1; possibly TRBD1 or TRBD2 for D (6 bases each). There are 14 residues in the CDR3. CDR1 ENHRY and CDR2 SYGVKD come from the germline V gene. V lost 10 bases and J 6 bases, leaving 19 bases between the germline ends. The CDR3 is CATETGLGGNEQFF. The DNA for the CDR3 is TGTGCCACCGAGACAGGATTGGGGGGCAATGAGCAGTTCTTC.

This clonotype was picked up many times. The genes are TRBV6-2 or TRBV6-3 and TRBJ2-4, with D uncertain. CDR3 length equals 12 residues. Germline CDR1 and CDR2: MNHEY and SVGEGT. The V gene lost 8 bases and the J gene lost 8 bases, with 13 bases spanning the gap. CDR3 DNA: TGTGCCAGCTCGGCTTCAAGGGACATTCAGTACTTC. This encodes CASSASRDIQYF.

There are many counts of this clonotype. The chain couples TRBV24-1 to TRBJ2-7, with D tentatively TRBD1 or TRBD2 (5 bases each). The V gene's germline CDR1 is KGHDR and CDR2 SFDVKD. The V end was cut by 7 bases, the J end by 0 bases, with 9 bases between. CDR3 length: 13 amino acids. The CDR3 region is CATSRDGSYEQYF. In nucleotides, the CDR3 is TGTGCCACCAGCCGGGACGGCTCCTACGAGCAGTACTTC.

This clonotype was seen repeatedly, ten times or more. The V gene is TRBV27, the J gene TRBJ2-7, with 9 bases lining up with TRBD2. The length of the CDR3 is 15 residues. Germline-derived CDR1 and CDR2 are MNHEY and SMNVEV (reference sequence). The V segment lost 4 bases and the J segment 3 bases; nucleotides outside the gene matches: 7. This CDR3 is CASSSGLAPIYEQYF. The DNA for the CDR3 is TGTGCCAGCAGTTCAGGACTAGCGCCTATCTACGAGCAGTACTTC.

This clonotype has a count of ten or more. The chain recombines TRBV7-7 with TRBJ2-1, with D possibly called TRBD1 or TRBD2 (5 bases each). The CDR3 is made up of 15 amino acids. From germline, CDR1 is SSHAT and CDR2 FNYEAQ (reference sequence). Trimming took 3 bases from V and 4 from J, leaving 13 bases between them. The CDR3 spells CASSLGLAEYNEQFF. As DNA, the CDR3 is TGTGCCAGCAGCTTGGGGCTAGCAGAGTACAATGAGCAGTTCTTC.

This clonotype was observed a few times. The rearrangement joins TRBV7-3 to TRBJ2-1; D assignment may be TRBD1 or TRBD2 (6 bases each). V dropped 2 bases and J dropped 6 bases, with 14 bases sitting between them. Germline CDR1 is SGHTA and CDR2 is FQGTGA. This CDR3 has 15 residues. CDR3 region: CASSLSRGGSNEQFF. As DNA, the CDR3 is TGTGCCAGCAGCTTATCTAGAGGGGGGTCCAATGAGCAGTTCTTC. Full variable domain (missing parts from reference TRBV7-3 and TRBJ2-1): GAGVSQTPSNKVTEKGKYVELRCDPISGHTALYWYRQSLGQGPEFLIYFQGTGAADDSGLPNDRFFAVRPEGSVSTLKIQRTERGDSAVYLCASSLSRGGSNEQFFGPGTRLTVL.

This clonotype was seen only a few times. The chain recombines TRBV5-4 with TRBJ1-2; no reliable D call. The germline V gene encodes CDR1 SGHNT and CDR2 YYREEE (reference sequence). The CDR3 contains 13 residues. The V gene lost 0 bases and the J gene lost 7 bases, with 10 bases spanning the gap. The CDR3 DNA reads as TGTGCCAGCAGCTTGGATCTGGAGCGTGGCTACACCTTC. Its translation: CASSLDLERGYTF. Filled out from reference TRBV5-4 and TRBJ1-2, the complete variable domain reads ETGVTQSPTHLIKTRGQQVTLRCSSQSGHNTVSWYQQALGQGPQFIFQYYREEENGRGNFPPRFSGLQFPNYSSELNVNALELDDSALYLCASSLDLERGYTFGSGTRLTVV.

This clonotype occurred many times. The chain combines TRBV3-1 with TRBJ2-7; D unresolved. The CDR3 covers 14 residues. The V gene's germline CDR1 is LGHDT and CDR2 YNNKEL (reference sequence). Trimming left V 1 base short and J 2 bases short, with 9 bases between. The CDR3, as DNA: TGTGCCAGCAGCCAAGGGGGTCAACCCTACGAGCAGTACTTC. Its translation: CASSQGGQPYEQYF.

This rearrangement joins TRBV14 to TRBJ2-6; the D gene is possibly TRBD1 (5 bases). The V gene lost 4 bases and the J gene lost 0 bases, with 19 bases spanning the gap. CDR3 length: 19 amino acids. Germline-derived CDR1 and CDR2 are SGHDN and FVKESK. The CDR3 nucleotides read TGTGCCAGCAGCCCCCCCCGAGACAGACGTTTCTCTGGGGCCAACGTCCTGACTTTC. Residues: CASSPPRDRRFSGANVLTF.

As to this clonotype: Possible read error: a much larger clone is one base away. The chain's CDR3 is CANSSQGPYNEQFF. DNA of the CDR3: TGTGCCAACAGCTCCCAGGGACCCTACAATGAGCAGTTCTTC. The chain carries TRBV5-5 and TRBJ2-1; D could derive from TRBD1 or TRBD2 (5 bases each). This CDR3 spans 14 amino acids. The germline gives CDR1 SGHKS, CDR2 YYEKEE (reference sequence).

This clonotype was counted at least ten times. This chain uses TRBV5-1 with TRBJ1-2, with a weak D call TRBD1 (6 bases). V shed 3 bases and J shed 4 bases, with 13 bases lying between them. The CDR3 runs to 14 residues. Germline loops: CDR1 SGHRS, CDR2 YFSETQ. CDR3 in amino acids: CASSWGPGTYGYTF. The CDR3 nucleotides are TGCGCCAGCAGCTGGGGGCCCGGGACCTATGGCTACACCTTC.

The table lists this clonotype with many counts. This chain links TRBV12-3 or TRBV12-4 with TRBJ2-3, with D possibly matching TRBD1 (5 bases). The V end was cut by 3 bases, the J end by 4 bases, with 11 bases between. The CDR3 is 14 amino acids. Written as DNA, the CDR3 is TGTGCCAGCAGTTTCGTGACAGCCCCAGATACGCAGTATTTT. The encoded protein is CASSFVTAPDTQYF.

This clonotype was seen a few times. This chain joins TRBV12-3 or TRBV12-4 and TRBJ2-5; D possibly corresponds to TRBD1 (5 bases). This CDR3 is built from 14 residues. V was shortened by 6 bases and J by 3 bases, with 14 bases between the two germline ends. CDR3 coding DNA: TGTGCCAGCAGCCTAGACAGATCGGAAGAGACCCAGTACTTC. As protein: CASSLDRSEETQYF.

Ten or more counts support this clonotype. CDR3 coding DNA: TGCAGTGCAGAGGACAGACCCTACGAGCAGTACTTC. Protein product: CSAEDRPYEQYF. The V call is TRBV20-1, the J call TRBJ2-7; D may be TRBD1 (6 bases). The CDR3 loop spans 12 amino acids. Looked up from germline, CDR1 is DFQATT and CDR2 is SNEGSKA (reference sequence). V lost 6 bases, J lost 2 bases, and 11 bases lay in between.